Shown below are 25 T cell receptor beta chains from a single sample sequenced in a study of blood T cell repertoires in COVID-19. Sequencing used immunoSEQ multiplex PCR; TCRdb keeps in-frame clones, though not all of them. The sample consists of roughly 140,000 clones, about nine tenths of them appearing once. Sequenced: PBMCs or T cells enriched from blood (not recorded which). These receptors all stem from a man aged 55 to 70 who had recovered from COVID-19.

The gene calls are TRBV10-3 and TRBJ1-3, with D perhaps TRBD1 (6 bases). CDR3 length: 15 residues. Germline assignment: CDR1 ENHRY and CDR2 SYGVKD. V shed 4 bases and J shed 0 bases, with 10 bases lying between them. CDR3: CAISGRQDSGNTIYF. In DNA, the CDR3 is TGTGCCATCAGTGGCCGACAGGACTCTGGAAACACCATATATTTT.

CDR3 DNA sequence: TGTGCCAGCAGGGGGACAGGGGTTTCACCCCTCCACTTT. Protein product: CASRGTGVSPLHF. The chain combines TRBV28 with TRBJ1-6; 10 bases match TRBD1. CDR3 size: 13 residues. Germline-derived CDR1 and CDR2 are MDHEN and SYDVKM. The V gene end was trimmed by 6 bases and the J gene end by 9 bases; junction bases not matched to a gene: 2.

V and J are TRBV20-1 and TRBJ2-3; 7 positions match TRBD2. V was pared by 3 bases and J by 6 bases, with 6 bases of the junction left unmatched. This CDR3 has 13 residues. From germline, CDR1 is DFQATT and CDR2 SNEGSKA (reference sequence). The CDR3 spells CSASDGRTDTQYF. The CDR3 DNA is TGCAGTGCTAGTGACGGGAGGACGGATACGCAGTATTTT.

The V and J genes are TRBV30 and TRBJ2-2; maybe TRBD1 (5 bases). V was trimmed by 4 bases and J by 5 bases, leaving 11 bases between them. Germline lookup yields CDR1 GTSNPN and CDR2 SVGIG (reference sequence). The CDR3 length is 13 residues. The chain's CDR3 is CAWIPGFTGELFF. CDR3 in DNA: TGTGCCTGGATCCCAGGGTTTACCGGGGAGCTGTTTTTT.

This sequence joins TRBV9 and TRBJ2-2; 14 nucleotides line up with TRBD2. The CDR3 loop spans 15 amino acids. The V gene's germline CDR1 is SGDLS and CDR2 YYNGEE. V was pared by 3 bases and J by 7 bases, with 2 bases of the junction left unmatched. The CDR3, as DNA: TGTGCCAGCAGCGCGGGACTAGCGGGAGACGGGGAGCTGTTTTTT. It is translated as CASSAGLAGDGELFF.

This chain links TRBV28 with TRBJ2-5; a weak D match, TRBD2 (6 bases). Germline assignment: CDR1 MDHEN and CDR2 SYDVKM. This CDR3 contains 14 residues. Trimming pared 7 bases from V and 5 bases from J, leaving 17 bases between. CDR3 loop: CASTLSTRGETQYF. CDR3 in DNA: TGTGCCAGCACCTTATCCACCCGGGGGGAGACCCAGTACTTC.

CDR3 sequence (DNA): TGTGCCAGCAGCGTAGGGACAGGGGGTTTTAGTGGAAACACCATATATTTT. Residues: CASSVGTGGFSGNTIYF. The chain employs TRBV9 and TRBJ1-3, with 10 bases aligning to TRBD1. CDR3 length equals 17 residues. The V segment lost 0 bases and the J segment 3 bases; nucleotides outside the gene matches: 6. Germline V lookup: CDR1 SGDLS, CDR2 YYNGEE.

The V and J genes are TRBV27 and TRBJ2-7; D is perhaps TRBD1 (6 bases). Germline V gives CDR1 MNHEY, CDR2 SMNVEV (reference sequence). The CDR3 is 14 amino acids. The CDR3: CASSYAETGFEQYF. CDR3 nucleotides: TGTGCATCCTCATACGCGGAAACAGGGTTCGAGCAGTACTTC.

For this clone: Mismatch with germline at one junction end may stem from a read error. The V gene is TRBV6-5, the J gene TRBJ2-7, with 10 bases lining up with TRBD1. The V gene's germline CDR1 is MNHEY and CDR2 SVGAGI. This CDR3 is 15 amino acids long. Here the CDR3 reads CASSDSGTGAYEQYF. As DNA, the CDR3 is TGTGCCAGCAGTGACTCCGGGACAGGGGCTTACGAGCAGTACTTC.

The V gene is TRBV3-1 (or the pseudogene TRBV3-2), the J gene TRBJ2-5; 7 bases map to TRBD2. Unmatched junction bases numbered 2, after V lost 6 bases and J lost 1 base. Germline V CDR1 and CDR2: LGHDT, YNNKEL (reference sequence). The CDR3 consists of 13 residues. This CDR3 reads CASSWTSQETQYF. The CDR3 coding sequence is TGTGCCAGCAGTTGGACTAGCCAAGAGACCCAGTACTTC.

This rearrangement joins TRBV11-2 to TRBJ2-7; no clear D gene. The CDR3 totals 15 residues. Germline-derived CDR1 and CDR2 are SGHAT and FQNNGV. V was pared by 1 base and J by 0 bases, with 10 bases between. The CDR3 nucleotides read TGTGCCAGCAGCTTAGCTACACAGAGCTCCTACGAGCAGTACTTC. It yields the protein CASSLATQSSYEQYF.

This clone appeared a few times. The CDR3 region has the DNA TGTGCCAGCAGCCAAGCGGGGGGACGCGGTGAAAAACTGTTTTTT. As protein: CASSQAGGRGEKLFF. V and J are TRBV14 and TRBJ1-4; D is perhaps TRBD1 (5 bases). The V and J ends lost 1 base and 7 bases respectively, with 13 bases between them. Germline values: CDR1 SGHDN, CDR2 FVKESK. The CDR3 has 15 residues.

The rearrangement links TRBV3-1 (or the pseudogene TRBV3-2) to TRBJ2-3; 11 bases fit TRBD2. This CDR3 spans 18 amino acids. Germline V lookup: CDR1 LGHDT, CDR2 YNNKEL (reference sequence). Trimming removed 4 bases from V and 1 base from J; junction bases left unmatched: 10. This CDR3 reads CASSPESTSGVRTDTQYF. In nucleotides, the CDR3 is TGTGCCAGCAGCCCCGAGTCGACTAGCGGGGTGCGCACAGATACGCAGTATTTT.

J is TRBJ2-1 and V is TRBV3-1 (or the pseudogene TRBV3-2); the D gene is possibly TRBD2 (5 bases). With 3 bases removed from V and 5 bases from J, the gap between germline ends came to 14 bases. Germline CDR1 reads LGHDT; CDR2 reads YNNKEL (reference sequence). The CDR3 loop spans 15 amino acids. Written as DNA, the CDR3 is TGTGCCAGCAGCCAGAATGTCGGGAAAGACAATGAGCAGTTCTTC. This gives the protein CASSQNVGKDNEQFF.

The rearrangement uses TRBV29-1 and TRBJ2-7, with 11 nucleotides matching TRBD2. The V segment lost 6 bases and the J segment 5 bases; nucleotides outside the gene matches: 6. This CDR3 spans 13 amino acids. Germline CDR1 and CDR2: SQVTM and ANQGSEA. In nucleotides, the CDR3 is TGCAGCGTGAGGAATAGCGGGAGGGACGAGCAGTACTTC. Translating gives CSVRNSGRDEQYF.

CDR3 loop: CASSSWRWQETQYF. The CDR3 coding sequence is TGTGCCAGCAGTTCCTGGCGGTGGCAAGAGACCCAGTACTTC. This chain links TRBV6-5 with TRBJ2-5; no clear D gene. The CDR3 covers 14 residues. CDR1 is MNHEY, CDR2 SVGAGI, per germline. Trimming removed 4 bases from V and 2 bases from J, with 11 bases in between.

V usage is TRBV2 and J usage is TRBJ1-5, with D unresolved. Germline V gene data show CDR1 as SNHLY and CDR2 as FYNNEI. This CDR3 comprises 15 residues. The V and J ends lost 2 bases and 2 bases respectively, with 10 bases between them. The CDR3 DNA reads as TGTGCCAGCAGTGAACGGAGGACGGGCAATCAGCCCCAGCATTTT. Translated: CASSERRTGNQPQHF.

This clone was seen a single time. This rearrangement joins TRBV7-9 to TRBJ1-1; 8 nucleotides line up with TRBD1. CDR1 is SEHNR, CDR2 FQNEAQ, per germline (reference sequence). The trim removed 1 base at V and 0 bases at J, leaving 4 bases unmatched. This CDR3 has 16 residues. The CDR3 nucleotides read TGTGCCAGCAGCTTAGTTGCAGGGGGCATGAACACTGAAGCTTTCTTT. It codes for CASSLVAGGMNTEAFF.

The rearrangement links TRBV4-2 to TRBJ2-7, with 11 positions matching TRBD2. The CDR3 has 15 residues. CDR1 and CDR2 (germline): LGHNA, YNFKEQ. V shed 3 bases, J shed 9 bases, and the junction held 10 bases outside the gene matches. The CDR3 DNA reads TGTGCCAGCAGCCAGGAACTAGCGGGGGATCCGGGGCAGTACTTC. This translates into CASSQELAGDPGQYF.

The chain is built from TRBV5-6 and TRBJ2-5; 10 bases are shared with TRBD2. J gave up 1 base and V 2 bases, and 8 bases lay outside the gene matches. The CDR3 is 17 residues long. In germline, CDR1 is SGHDT, CDR2 YYEEEE. CDR3 sequence (DNA): TGTGCCAGCAGCTTAAGGTTGGGACTAGCGACCCAAGAGACCCAGTACTTC. Its translation: CASSLRLGLATQETQYF.

The gene calls are TRBV28 and TRBJ2-7; 12 nucleotides agree with TRBD1. Per the germline V gene, CDR1 is MDHEN and CDR2 is SYDVKM. CDR3 length equals 16 residues. V was pared by 4 bases and J by 6 bases, with 10 bases of the junction left unmatched. The CDR3 here is CASSSVRDRGRGEQYF. CDR3 nucleotides: TGTGCCAGCAGTTCCGTCCGGGACAGGGGGCGCGGCGAGCAGTACTTC.

V gene TRBV28 combines with J gene TRBJ2-6; D may be TRBD1 (6 bases). There are 15 residues in the CDR3. Trimming removed 6 bases at V and 1 base at J, with 10 bases between. The germline V gene encodes CDR1 MDHEN and CDR2 SYDVKM. The CDR3 loop reads CASSGQGSGANVLTF. The CDR3 DNA reads as TGTGCCAGCAGCGGGCAGGGGTCTGGGGCCAACGTCCTGACTTTC.

CDR3 DNA: TGTGCCAGCAGCCAAGCGAGGGTGGAGTATGGCTACACCTTC. It translates to CASSQARVEYGYTF. V usage is TRBV3-1 (or the pseudogene TRBV3-2) and J usage is TRBJ1-2; D gene uncertain. Germline V gives CDR1 LGHDT, CDR2 YNNKEL (reference sequence). The CDR3 loop spans 14 amino acids. V lost 1 base and J lost 5, with 11 bases in between.

The chain is built from TRBV7-9 and TRBJ2-3, with D tentatively TRBD2 (5 bases). V was cut by 5 bases and J by 4 bases, with 10 bases left in between. CDR3 length: 13 amino acids. Germline CDR1 reads SEHNR; CDR2 reads FQNEAQ (reference sequence). CDR3: CASSTRGADTQYF. The DNA of the CDR3 is TGTGCCAGCAGCACCCGGGGTGCAGATACGCAGTATTTT.

V gene TRBV11-2 combines with J gene TRBJ2-2; a weak D match, TRBD1 (5 bases). The CDR3 runs to 13 residues. V shed 5 bases and J shed 6 bases, with 10 bases lying between them. The germline CDR1 and CDR2 sequences are SGHAT and FQNNGV. CDR3 sequence reads: CASSSRVAGELFF. The CDR3 region has the DNA TGTGCCAGCAGCAGCAGGGTCGCCGGGGAGCTGTTTTTT.